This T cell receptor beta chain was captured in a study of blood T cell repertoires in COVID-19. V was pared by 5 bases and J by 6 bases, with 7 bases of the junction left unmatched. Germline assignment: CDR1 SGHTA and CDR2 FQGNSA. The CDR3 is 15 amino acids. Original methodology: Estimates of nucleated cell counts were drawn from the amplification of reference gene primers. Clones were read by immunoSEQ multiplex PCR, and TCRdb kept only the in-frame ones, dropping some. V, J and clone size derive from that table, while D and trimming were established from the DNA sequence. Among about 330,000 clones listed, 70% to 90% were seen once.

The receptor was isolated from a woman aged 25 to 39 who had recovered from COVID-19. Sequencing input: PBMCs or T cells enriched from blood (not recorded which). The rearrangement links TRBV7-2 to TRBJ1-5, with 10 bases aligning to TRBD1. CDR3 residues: CASSNRQGASQPQHF. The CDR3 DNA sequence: TGTGCCAGCAGCAACCGACAGGGGGCAAGTCAGCCCCAGCATTTT.